This TCR beta chain was documented in a study of T cell responses to AZD1222 COVID-19 vaccine. Germline V gene sequence: CDR1 GTSNPN, CDR2 SVGIG (reference sequence). The V end was cut by 4 bases, the J end by 3 bases, with 19 bases between. CDR3 size: 16 residues. TCRdb's copy holds only in-frame clones and misses some; the assay was immunoSEQ multiplex PCR. The data hold about 160,000 clones, with roughly 93% observed a single time. The sequencing here drew on peripheral blood, taken on day 0 of AZD1222 vaccination. This sequence was found in an adult in good health. V is TRBV30 and J is TRBJ1-3; a possible D gene is TRBD1 (6 bases). In DNA, the CDR3 is TGTGCCTGGACCCCGATTGACAGGACGTATGGAAACACCATATATTTT. It specifies CAWTPIDRTYGNTIYF. The full variable domain, in which reference TRBV30 and TRBJ1-3 provide the parts outside the CDR3, is SQTIHQWPATLVQPVGSPLSLECTVEGTSNPNLYWYRQAAGRGLQLLFYSVGIGQISSEVPQNLSASRPQDRQFILSSKKLLLSDSGFYLCAWTPIDRTYGNTIYFGEGSWLTVV.